A selection of T cell receptor beta chains follows, all from one sample in a study of cytomegalovirus exposure and HLA in healthy donors. Assay used: immunoSEQ multiplex PCR; TCRdb lists only in-frame clones, some missing. The table includes under 200,000 clones, around 80% detected once. The sample consisted of PBMCs. The receptors come from a man aged 30 to 39 in good health and CMV-seronegative. Each CDR3 is given with its conserved first and last residue. A D gene is named only where the DNA matches it firmly. Size is stated for part of the rows, as once, few or many counts, or as a class when the clone is expanded.

TRBJ2-7 TRBV6-6 . TRBD2 CATLGGNLYEQYF TGTGCTACCCTGGGGGGGAACCTCTACGAGCAGTACTTC
TRBJ2-7 TRBV6-5 . TRBD2 CASKLAGAYEQYF TGTGCCAGCAAACTAGCGGGGGCCTACGAGCAGTACTTC
TRBJ2-7 TRBV29-1 . . CSVEGKTFPYEQYF TGCAGCGTTGAAGGGAAGACTTTTCCCTACGAGCAGTACTTC
TRBJ1-2 TRBV15 . . CATSTFTTEAGYTF TGTGCCACCAGCACCTTCACGACAGAGGCGGGCTACACCTTC
TRBJ2-5 TRBV29-1 . . CSVSPSGEETQYF TGCAGCGTCAGCCCCTCCGGGGAAGAGACCCAGTACTTC
TRBJ2-5 TRBV7-9 . . CASSGDSGETQYF TGTGCCAGCAGCGGGGACTCCGGAGAGACCCAGTACTTC
TRBJ2-1 TRBV2 . TRBD1 CASSHPFRTGENEQFF TGTGCCAGCAGCCACCCGTTTCGGACAGGGGAAAATGAGCAGTTCTTC
TRBJ1-5 TRBV28 . TRBD1 CASSLWGDRGGNQPQHF TGTGCCAGCAGTTTATGGGGAGACAGGGGCGGCAATCAGCCCCAGCATTTT
TRBJ2-7 TRBV27 . TRBD2 CASSSSTGLAYEQYF TGTGCCAGCAGTTCTTCTACGGGACTAGCGTACGAGCAGTACTTC
TRBJ1-6 TRBV27 once TRBD1 CASSKDRGNSPLHF TGTGCCAGCAGTAAGGACAGGGGTAATTCACCCCTCCACTTT
TRBJ1-1 TRBV27 . TRBD1 CASSPLQGATEAFF TGTGCCAGCAGTCCTCTACAGGGGGCAACTGAAGCTTTCTTT
TRBJ2-6 TRBV27 . TRBD1 CASSFAGGPPGANVLTF TGTGCCAGCAGTTTTGCAGGGGGCCCCCCTGGGGCCAACGTCCTGACTTTC
TRBJ2-1 TRBV9 . . CASSVYSGSSYNEQFF TGTGCCAGCAGCGTTTATTCGGGAAGCTCCTACAATGAGCAGTTCTTC
TRBJ2-7 TRBV10-2 . . CASSVSIDYEQYF TGCGCCAGCAGTGTTTCCATCGATTACGAGCAGTACTTC
TRBJ1-5 TRBV28 . . CASRKRGGQGPNQPQHF TGTGCCAGCAGGAAGAGGGGCGGCCAGGGGCCAAATCAGCCCCAGCATTTT
TRBJ2-7 TRBV5-1 . . CASSLVRGRAAYEQYF TGCGCCAGCAGCTTGGTAAGGGGTCGGGCAGCCTACGAGCAGTACTTC
TRBJ1-3 TRBV9 few . CASSVDSPNSGNTIYF TGTGCCAGCAGCGTAGACAGCCCAAACTCTGGAAACACCATATATTTT
TRBJ1-4 TRBV19 . . CASSTLTEIATNEKLFF TGTGCCAGTAGTACCCTAACAGAAATCGCAACTAATGAAAAACTGTTTTTT
TRBJ2-7 TRBV5-1 . TRBD2 CASSRLAGAYEQYF TGCGCCAGCAGCAGACTAGCGGGGGCCTACGAGCAGTACTTC
TRBJ2-7 TRBV2 . TRBD2 CASSEGLAGGEQYF TGTGCCAGCAGTGAAGGACTAGCGGGGGGGGAGCAGTACTTC
TRBJ1-1 TRBV7-3 few . CASSLSGAGNTEAFF TGTGCCAGCAGCTTATCGGGCGCGGGGAACACTGAAGCTTTCTTT
TRBJ2-6 TRBV19 . . CASSSQGYGANVLTF TGTGCCAGTAGTAGTCAGGGGTATGGGGCCAACGTCCTGACTTTC
TRBJ1-5 TRBV5-1 . . CASSLEEGGSQHF TGCGCCAGCAGCTTGGAAGAGGGGGGGTCCCAGCATTTT
TRBJ1-2 TRBV6-6 . TRBD1 CAIQRGGQGGYGYTF TGTGCCATCCAAAGGGGGGGACAGGGGGGCTATGGCTACACCTTC
TRBJ1-1 TRBV29-1 . . CSVEWAWNTEAFF TGCAGCGTTGAATGGGCGTGGAACACTGAAGCTTTCTTT
TRBJ2-1 TRBV6-1 . TRBD1 CASSKDRASGGQFF TGTGCCAGCAGCAAAGACAGGGCTTCAGGAGGGCAGTTCTTC
TRBJ2-7 TRBV30 . TRBD1 CAWISADRGYEQYF TGTGCCTGGATTAGTGCGGACAGGGGCTACGAGCAGTACTTC
TRBJ2-7 TRBV9 few TRBD2 CASSVSPGTSGPYEQYF TGTGCCAGCAGCGTGTCACCCGGGACTAGCGGGCCCTACGAGCAGTACTTC
TRBJ1-6 TRBV23-1 . TRBD1 CASTDRCPNHF TGCGCCAGCACGGACAGGTGCCCTAACCACTTT
TRBJ2-7 TRBV25-1 . . CASSGMSLLSYEQYF TGTGCCAGCAGCGGTATGAGCCTGCTCTCCTACGAGCAGTACTTC
TRBJ1-1 TRBV5-6 . . CASSLHQGRIGAFF TGTGCCAGCAGCTTGCATCAGGGTAGGATCGGAGCTTTCTTT
TRBJ2-7 TRBV25-1 . . CASSESPGASYEQYF TGTGCCAGCAGTGAATCGCCAGGGGCCTCCTACGAGCAGTACTTC
TRBJ2-3 TRBV18 . TRBD1 CASSPGQGADTQYF TGTGCCAGCTCCCCTGGACAGGGGGCAGATACGCAGTATTTT
TRBJ2-3 TRBV27 . . CASSLFPGTDTQYF TGTGCCAGCAGTTTATTCCCAGGCACAGATACGCAGTATTTT
TRBJ1-5 TRBV19 . TRBD1 CASSIRGTGRQPQHF TGTGCCAGTAGTATAAGGGGGACAGGGCGTCAGCCCCAGCATTTT
TRBJ2-7 TRBV27 . TRBD2 CASSSLLAGGPDEQYF TGTGCCAGCAGTTCCCTACTGGCGGGAGGGCCGGATGAGCAGTACTTC
TRBJ2-5 TRBV12-5 . . CASGWGPQETQYF TGTGCTAGTGGTTGGGGGCCGCAAGAGACCCAGTACTTC
TRBJ1-4 TRBV6-5 once . CASSYSIGGKLFF TGTGCCAGCAGTTACTCGATAGGCGGAAAACTGTTTTTT
TRBJ1-4 TRBV5-8 . . CASSLYKDTASFGGLF TGTGCCAGCAGCTTGTATAAGGACACCGCTTCGTTTGGTGGGCTTTTT
TRBJ1-1 TRBV27 . . CASSLAGGVNTEAFF TGTGCCAGCAGTCTTGCCGGCGGTGTGAACACTGAAGCTTTCTTT
TRBJ2-2 TRBV5-1 few TRBD1 CASRIQGARTGELFF TGCGCCAGCAGAATTCAGGGGGCGCGCACCGGGGAGCTGTTTTTT
TRBJ1-4 TRBV9 . TRBD1 CASSLLSGQGSEKLFF TGTGCCAGCAGCCTGCTATCGGGACAGGGAAGTGAAAAACTGTTTTTT